A selection of T cell receptor beta chains follows, all from one sample in a study of shared clonotypes between healthy human individuals. Sequenced by immunoSEQ multiplex PCR; TCRdb stores in-frame clones only, minus some. The top ten hold about 0.34% of the sample, which has around 2.5 million clones, 80% to 95% seen once. The specimen was naive CD4+ T cells from PBMCs. The origin of the receptors is a man aged 18 to 29 in good health. Some clones in this sample may be carry-over from other donors' samples. Both conserved end residues are part of each CDR3. The D gene is left open where the match is weak. A clone size is listed for some rows: how often the clone was seen (once, few, many), or a class if it is expanded.

abundance: once; j_gene: TRBJ2-7; d_gene: NA; v_gene: TRBV28; CDR3nt: TGTGCCAGCAGTCCCGGACCGGGACACATCTACGAGCAGTACTTC; CDR3aa: CASSPGPGHIYEQYF
abundance: NA; j_gene: TRBJ2-4; d_gene: TRBD1; v_gene: TRBV6-5; CDR3nt: TGTGCCAGCAGTCCGGGACAGCAAAAAAACATTCAGTACTTC; CDR3aa: CASSPGQQKNIQYF
abundance: NA; j_gene: TRBJ2-2; d_gene: NA; v_gene: TRBV4-3; CDR3nt: TGCGCCAGCAGCCAGGGGCCAGGGACGAACACCGGGGAGCTGTTTTTT; CDR3aa: CASSQGPGTNTGELFF
abundance: NA; j_gene: TRBJ2-1; d_gene: TRBD1; v_gene: TRBV7-9; CDR3nt: TGTGCCAGCGGAGGGACAGGGGCGATCGGGGAGCAGTTCTTC; CDR3aa: CASGGTGAIGEQFF
abundance: NA; j_gene: TRBJ2-2; d_gene: NA; v_gene: TRBV7-9; CDR3nt: TGTGCCAGCAGCAAAAAGACGGGGTGGGCGTACACCGGGGAGCTGTTTTTT; CDR3aa: CASSKKTGWAYTGELFF
abundance: NA; j_gene: TRBJ1-2; d_gene: TRBD1; v_gene: TRBV18; CDR3nt: TGTGCCAGCTCACCATTGGGACAGGGTGATTCTGGCTACACCTTC; CDR3aa: CASSPLGQGDSGYTF
abundance: few; j_gene: TRBJ2-2; d_gene: NA; v_gene: TRBV5-6; CDR3nt: TGTGCCAGCAGGACGGGACCGACGAACACCGGGGAGCTGTTTTTT; CDR3aa: CASRTGPTNTGELFF
abundance: NA; j_gene: TRBJ1-4; d_gene: NA; v_gene: TRBV2; CDR3nt: TGTGCCAGCAGTGAACAGGGGAGTGAAAAACTGTTTTTT; CDR3aa: CASSEQGSEKLFF
abundance: NA; j_gene: TRBJ2-1; d_gene: TRBD2; v_gene: TRBV7-3; CDR3nt: TGTGCCAGCAGCTTGGGGCTAGCGGGGATGAATGAGCAGTTCTTC; CDR3aa: CASSLGLAGMNEQFF
abundance: NA; j_gene: TRBJ1-2; d_gene: NA; v_gene: TRBV28; CDR3nt: TGTGCCAGCAGTTCGCCGACGGCGGGGAGGACGGGTGCTAACTATGGCTACACCTTC; CDR3aa: CASSSPTAGRTGANYGYTF
abundance: NA; j_gene: TRBJ2-7; d_gene: NA; v_gene: TRBV7-9; CDR3nt: TGTGCCAGCAGCCCAAACAGGGAAGAGCAGTACTTC; CDR3aa: CASSPNREEQYF
abundance: NA; j_gene: TRBJ2-7; d_gene: NA; v_gene: TRBV7-9; CDR3nt: TGTGCCAGCAGCTTAGGCGGCCGATCCTACGAGCAGTACTTC; CDR3aa: CASSLGGRSYEQYF
abundance: NA; j_gene: TRBJ1-6; d_gene: NA; v_gene: TRBV6-5; CDR3nt: TGTGCCAGCAGTTTACTCCCCCAGGGAATGAATTCACCCCTCCACTTT; CDR3aa: CASSLLPQGMNSPLHF
abundance: NA; j_gene: TRBJ2-5; d_gene: TRBD2; v_gene: TRBV18; CDR3nt: TGTGCCAGCTCGGGCAGACTAGCGGAACACCAAGAGACCCAGTACTTC; CDR3aa: CASSGRLAEHQETQYF
abundance: NA; j_gene: TRBJ1-4; d_gene: TRBD1; v_gene: TRBV15; CDR3nt: TGTGCCACCAGCAGAGATCGGACAGGGATTAATGAAAAACTGTTTTTT; CDR3aa: CATSRDRTGINEKLFF
abundance: NA; j_gene: TRBJ1-1; d_gene: NA; v_gene: TRBV12-5; CDR3nt: TGTGCTAGTGGTTTGGGAGAGGGCACTGAAGCTTTCTTT; CDR3aa: CASGLGEGTEAFF
abundance: NA; j_gene: TRBJ1-2; d_gene: NA; v_gene: TRBV2; CDR3nt: TGTGCCAGCACTCCCCCCACAGGAGGTCTCTATGGCTACACCTTC; CDR3aa: CASTPPTGGLYGYTF
abundance: NA; j_gene: TRBJ2-7; d_gene: TRBD1; v_gene: TRBV6-1; CDR3nt: TGTGCCAGCGTTCCACAGGGGGCCTTGTACGAGCAGTACTTC; CDR3aa: CASVPQGALYEQYF
abundance: NA; j_gene: TRBJ1-3; d_gene: NA; v_gene: TRBV25-1; CDR3nt: TGTGCCAGCAGTGAAACTGAGGTTCCTGGAAACACCATATATTTT; CDR3aa: CASSETEVPGNTIYF
abundance: NA; j_gene: TRBJ2-7; d_gene: NA; v_gene: TRBV19; CDR3nt: TGTGCCAGTAGTATAGGGGAAGGGTACGAGCAGTACTTC; CDR3aa: CASSIGEGYEQYF
abundance: NA; j_gene: TRBJ1-5; d_gene: TRBD1; v_gene: TRBV28; CDR3nt: TGTGCCAGCAGCCTTTACAGGGGGCAGCCCCAGCATTTT; CDR3aa: CASSLYRGQPQHF
abundance: NA; j_gene: TRBJ1-2; d_gene: TRBD1; v_gene: TRBV4-3; CDR3nt: TGCGCCAGCAGCCAAGATCATTTAGGGACAGGGGACTATGGCTACACCTTC; CDR3aa: CASSQDHLGTGDYGYTF
abundance: once; j_gene: TRBJ1-5; d_gene: NA; v_gene: TRBV2; CDR3nt: TGTGCCAGCAGATCAGGGTTGGGGGGGGGCAATCAGCCCCAGCATTTT; CDR3aa: CASRSGLGGGNQPQHF
abundance: NA; j_gene: TRBJ2-6; d_gene: TRBD1; v_gene: TRBV5-3; CDR3nt: TGTGCCAGAAGCGCTGGACAGGGAATAGTCACTGGGGCCAACGTCCTGACTTTC; CDR3aa: CARSAGQGIVTGANVLTF
abundance: NA; j_gene: TRBJ2-7; d_gene: NA; v_gene: TRBV15; CDR3nt: TGTGCCACCAGCAGAGATCTACTTGTGTTCGAGCAGTACTTC; CDR3aa: CATSRDLLVFEQYF
abundance: NA; j_gene: TRBJ1-2; d_gene: TRBD1; v_gene: TRBV4-3; CDR3nt: TGCGCCAGCAGCCAAGAGGTACAGGGGGCGGGCGGCTACACCTTC; CDR3aa: CASSQEVQGAGGYTF
abundance: NA; j_gene: TRBJ1-2; d_gene: NA; v_gene: TRBV19; CDR3nt: TGTGCCAGTAGTATAGCTCCAGGAAAAAACTATGGCTACACCTTC; CDR3aa: CASSIAPGKNYGYTF
abundance: NA; j_gene: TRBJ2-3; d_gene: NA; v_gene: TRBV21-1; CDR3nt: TGTGCCAGCAGCAAGTGGGACAGGTGGACAGATACGCAGTATTTT; CDR3aa: CASSKWDRWTDTQYF
abundance: NA; j_gene: TRBJ2-7; d_gene: TRBD1; v_gene: TRBV28; CDR3nt: TGTGCCAGCAGTCTCAAGACAGGGGCGCTCTTATCTGAGGGTCCCCCCTCCTACGAGCAGTACTTC; CDR3aa: CASSLKTGALLSEGPPSYEQYF
abundance: few; j_gene: TRBJ1-3; d_gene: NA; v_gene: TRBV16; CDR3nt: TGTGCCAGCAGCCAAATTCCGGACACCATATATTTT; CDR3aa: CASSQIPDTIYF
abundance: NA; j_gene: TRBJ1-1; d_gene: NA; v_gene: TRBV28; CDR3nt: TGTGCCAGCAGCCCCCCGGGGGGGCGCGGCACTGAAGCTTTCTTT; CDR3aa: CASSPPGGRGTEAFF
abundance: NA; j_gene: TRBJ2-4; d_gene: TRBD1; v_gene: TRBV18; CDR3nt: TGTGCCAGCTCACCCCCCAGTGGCTGGGGACAGGTGGATTTAGACATTCAGTACTTC; CDR3aa: CASSPPSGWGQVDLDIQYF
abundance: NA; j_gene: TRBJ1-2; d_gene: TRBD1; v_gene: TRBV5-1; CDR3nt: TGCGCCAGCAGCCCCCGGACAGGGCTCTATGGCTACACCTTC; CDR3aa: CASSPRTGLYGYTF
abundance: NA; j_gene: TRBJ2-5; d_gene: TRBD2; v_gene: TRBV7-2; CDR3nt: TGTGCCAGCAGCCTCCAGGGAGGGCCGGAAGAGACCCAGTACTTC; CDR3aa: CASSLQGGPEETQYF
abundance: NA; j_gene: TRBJ1-4; d_gene: NA; v_gene: TRBV19; CDR3nt: TGTGCCAGTAAAATAGGACAGATGAATGAAAAACTGTTTTTT; CDR3aa: CASKIGQMNEKLFF
abundance: NA; j_gene: TRBJ1-2; d_gene: NA; v_gene: TRBV30; CDR3nt: TGTGCCTGCCAGAGGGATGTCGGTGGCTACACCTTC; CDR3aa: CACQRDVGGYTF
abundance: NA; j_gene: TRBJ2-2; d_gene: NA; v_gene: TRBV7-2; CDR3nt: TGTGCCAGCAGCGCCCATCAGGGGACCTTACTCCCTGGAGTCGGGGAGCTGTTTTTT; CDR3aa: CASSAHQGTLLPGVGELFF
abundance: once; j_gene: TRBJ2-5; d_gene: NA; v_gene: TRBV5-3; CDR3nt: TGTGCCAGAAGCGTTACCGGGGGCCTAAGTCGGGAGACCCAGTACTTC; CDR3aa: CARSVTGGLSRETQYF
abundance: NA; j_gene: TRBJ2-6; d_gene: NA; v_gene: TRBV5-1; CDR3nt: TGCGCCAGCAGGGCAGACCCCTCTGGGGCCAACGTCCTGACTTTC; CDR3aa: CASRADPSGANVLTF
abundance: NA; j_gene: TRBJ2-7; d_gene: NA; v_gene: TRBV19; CDR3nt: TGTGCCAGTAGTGGACTTCCAGGATCCGAGCAGTACTTC; CDR3aa: CASSGLPGSEQYF